The entry below gives a single T cell receptor (beta chain) sequence along with its context. Its antigen has not been determined. It has no much larger one-base neighbor in the sample; base qualities were not kept. Trimmed from V: 10 bases; trimmed from J: 4 bases; junction bases lacking a gene match: 11. Per the germline V gene (reference sequence), SEHNR is the CDR1 and FQNEAQ is the CDR2. Taken from cysteine to phenylalanine, the CDR3 has 15 residues. Only CDR3 DNA is held: 45 bases, read in frame from base 1. The library was made by the immunoSEQ multiplex PCR assay. To provide template for TCR sequencing, every sample had RNA extracted and reverse transcribed into cDNA. SuperScript III was used to make first-strand cDNA, primed with a 2:1 mix of oligo-dT and random hexamers. Amplification bias was assessed with a synthetic immune receptor repertoire, and residual bias was removed computationally. As for how the authors treated the data: Raw reads were preprocessed for error removal, and CDR3 was defined according to IMGT conventions as running from the conserved cysteine to phenylalanine. Clonality was computed as 1 minus the Shannon entropy, with the entropy normalized by log2 of the number of productive unique TCRs. Whether scalp clones were CD4 or CD8 was inferred by matching scalp TCRbeta sequences against CD4 and CD8 repertoires sorted from blood. Entries here come from immuneACCESS through TCRdb and include only in-frame sequences with V and J called. Some clones fail to appear in such tables; in the studies checked, an unresolved V gene covers under half of the shortfall, and the cause of the remainder is unknown. V, J and clone size derive from that table, while D and trimming were established from the DNA sequence. For this sample there are roughly 250,000 clones; under 80% appear just once. The leading ten clones occupy approximately 1.2% of the sample.

The sample originates from a study of CD8+ T cells in alopecia areata (dated by TCRdb to 2016 to 2019). Regarding the research as a whole: The treated patients, all with moderate-to-severe alopecia areata, were enrolled in an open-label pilot trial of oral tofacitinib given at 5 to 10 mg twice daily. Tofacitinib was administered for 6 to 18 months, and 6 months of follow-up off drug were then conducted to assess delayed response and recurrence. To study T cell clonal expansion in alopecia areata, the researchers applied high-throughput TCRbeta sequencing to both the C3H/HeJ mouse model and human patients. Scalp tissue and sorted CD4+ and CD8+ peripheral blood T cells from patchy and totalis/universalis alopecia areata patients and from healthy controls were covered by human TCRbeta sequencing. Patients on tofacitinib were biopsied at baseline and after 4 and 24 weeks of treatment, and several of the patients also had a later scalp biopsy. Scalp clonality was compared among normal scalp (n=4), patchy alopecia areata scalp (n=8), and alopecia totalis/universalis scalp (n=8). The RNA source kit depended on sample type: the PAXgene miRNA kit for fixed scalp, the miRNeasy kit for PBMCs, and the RNeasy kit for mouse skin. Amplification of TCRbeta CDR3 regions was done by immunoSEQ multiplex PCR using 35 Vbeta forward primers and 13 Jbeta reverse primers. Study-level results and caveats: Unlike mouse skin, where gammadelta T cells dominate, normal human skin contains resident alphabeta T cells that get sequenced too, which complicates analysis of the scalp TCR repertoire. Lesional scalp, especially in alopecia totalis/universalis, showed higher clonality and more expanded CD8+ clones than normal scalp, suggesting antigenic drive. Shared TCR sequences between patients were less evident than in mice, which may be partly attributable to HLA diversity in the patient population.

The sample's time point, from its label and the paper: baseline before oral tofacitinib. From alopecia areata patients, peripheral blood was collected along with lesional scalp punch biopsies. PBMCs were isolated by density centrifugation and stained for CD3, CD4 and CD8, and CD4+ and CD8+ T cells were sorted on a FACSAria. This material consisted of CD4+ T cells sorted from blood, taken at week 0. The chain links TRBV7-9 with TRBJ2-2; 8 nucleotides in the junction match TRBD1. The receptor was derived from a human donor with alopecia areata. The CDR3 region reads CATVSTGAVTGELFF. In nucleotides, the sequence is TGTGCCACAGTCTCGACAGGGGCTGTCACCGGGGAGCTGTTTTTT.